This TCR beta chain was identified during a study of OX40 agonist ivuxolimab in advanced cancers. Across the whole study: Patients with prior anti-PD-1, anti-PD-L1 or anti-CTLA-4 therapy were eligible; 40% to 45% had some.

This clone was counted a few times. Its antigen is as yet unknown. Study conclusions and caveats: There were also nonresponders showing low normalized T-cell clonal expansion. CD8+ T cells (on average) carried more expanded clones than CD4+ T cells.

Patients had blood sampled at baseline and again on cycle 4 day 1 and cycle 7 day 1. Repertoires were generated with immunoSEQ multiplex PCR, while TCRdb's copy carries only in-frame clones and drops some. The profile shows approximately 26,000 clones, roughly 80% of them singletons. Looked up from germline, CDR1 is LGHNA and CDR2 is YSLEER. The V segment lost 3 bases and the J segment 6 bases; nucleotides outside the gene matches: 7. This CDR3 has 15 amino acids. The chain uses TRBV4-3 and TRBJ2-4, with 8 bases lining up with TRBD1. This receptor was identified in an adult with an advanced solid tumor such as melanoma, head and neck, liver or kidney cancer. This material consisted of CD4+ or CD8+ T cells sorted from blood, taken in a trial of the OX40 agonist ivuxolimab. CDR3 nucleotides: TGCGCCAGCAGCCACATCAGGACAGGGTCAAACATTCAGTACTTC. Its translation: CASSHIRTGSNIQYF.